These T cell receptor beta chains were read from a single sample in a study of blood T cells in healthy people across ages. Using its own MiXCR run on the 5' RACE reads, TCRdb lists one record per CDR3 protein. Of about 780,000 distinct CDR3 sequences listed, 35% to 50% are singletons. The sequencing sample was made of blood. These TCRs come from a man at least 80 years old in good health. CDR3s include the opening cysteine and the closing phenylalanine or tryptophan. Fields, in order: D gene, V gene, CDR3 length, J gene, clone size, CDR3 protein, CDR3 DNA. The D gene is left open where the match is weak. Not every row has a clone size; where given, it reads once, few, many or a size class.

NA	TRBV27	15	TRBJ2-2	NA	CASSVRAANTGELFF	TGTGCCAGCAGTGTACGAGCAGCGAACACCGGGGAGCTGTTTTTT
NA	TRBV29-1	12	TRBJ1-1	NA	CSVRQEGTEAFF	TGCAGCGTCCGACAGGAAGGCACTGAAGCTTTCTTT
TRBD2	TRBV6-1	15	TRBJ2-3	NA	CASGGLAGGGDTQYF	TGTGCCAGCGGGGGACTAGCGGGAGGCGGTGATACGCAGTATTTT
NA	TRBV5-1	18	TRBJ2-7	NA	CASSLRPSGSPPYNEQYF	TGCGCCAGCAGCTTGCGTCCCTCCGGGAGCCCACCCTACAATGAGCAGTACTTC
TRBD2	TRBV7-2	13	TRBJ2-7	once	CASSLRLADEQYF	TGTGCCAGCAGCTTAAGACTAGCGGACGAGCAGTACTTC
TRBD2	TRBV27	18	TRBJ2-2	NA	CASSLEPASGGFTGELFF	TGTGCCAGCAGTTTAGAACCCGCTAGCGGGGGATTTACCGGGGAGCTGTTTTTT
NA	TRBV12-3/TRBV12-4	14	TRBJ2-3	few	CASSLIGDTDTQYF	TGTGCCAGCAGTTTGATTGGGGACACAGATACGCAGTATTTT
TRBD1	TRBV3-1	14	TRBJ2-7	NA	CASSQEDRGNEQYF	TGTGCCAGCAGCCAAGAGGACAGGGGCAACGAGCAGTACTTC
TRBD2	TRBV10-2	15	TRBJ2-1	few	CAGSESGVAGIEQFF	TGCGCCGGCAGTGAGTCGGGGGTAGCGGGGATTGAGCAGTTCTTC
NA	TRBV5-1	14	TRBJ2-1	NA	CASSMGNTGNEQFF	TGCGCCAGCAGCATGGGTAATACGGGGAATGAGCAGTTCTTC